The table lists the clone carrying this TCR beta chain with many counts. Its antigen is as yet unknown. This sample stems from a study of T-cell memory formation after mild COVID-19. As for the study in general: TCR clusters showed largely donor specificity. Findings and limits, study-wide: Later expanders leaned toward CD4+, whereas clones contracting from day 15 to 85 were balanced CD4/CD8. A subset of responding clones appeared in pre-infection memory, suggesting cross-reactive memory joined.

TCRalpha and TCRbeta libraries used 5'RACE with constant-segment primers and UMIs. Each CDR3 protein gets one entry after TCRdb re-called the 5' RACE reads with MiXCR. Of 200,000 or so distinct CDR3 sequences listed, approximately 10% are singletons. The CDR3 extends over 13 amino acids. Germline trimming cut 8 bases from V and 5 bases from J; bases unmatched to any gene: 6. Germline CDR1 is WSHSY and CDR2 is SAAADI. This chain joins TRBV10-2 and TRBJ2-3; 8 bases map to TRBD2. The receptor comes from a man aged 18 to 30 who had mild COVID-19 (a few samples of this study predate the infection). Cell type and time point are not known. Sequenced material: PBMCs or a T cell subset sorted from them (not recorded which). The CDR3 DNA is TGCGCCAGCCAGTCGGGGGGGCAAGATACGCAGTATTTT. Translated, it gives CASQSGGQDTQYF.